This entry lists 7 T cell receptor beta chains sequenced from one sample in a study of cytomegalovirus exposure and HLA in healthy donors. The study ran its PCR with 60 Vbeta and 13 Jbeta primers. The table came from immunoSEQ multiplex PCR; TCRdb's copy has only in-frame clones and leaves some out. The data hold over 130,000 clones, with over 75% observed a single time. Specimen: PBMCs. These receptors all stem from a female donor in good health and CMV-seronegative.

The rearrangement links TRBV28 to TRBJ2-5; 9 nucleotides align to TRBD2. CDR1 and CDR2 from the germline V gene are MDHEN and SYDVKM. The V gene end was trimmed by 2 bases and the J gene end by 2 bases; junction bases not matched to a gene: 9. The CDR3 is 17 residues long. CDR3 region: CASSLGLAGTFQETQYF. In nucleotides, the CDR3 is TGTGCCAGCAGTTTAGGGCTAGCGGGGACCTTTCAAGAGACCCAGTACTTC. The complete variable domain, with remaining parts taken from reference TRBV28 and TRBJ2-5, reads DVKVTQSSRYLVKRTGEKVFLECVQDMDHENMFWYRQDPGLGLRLIYFSYDVKMKEKGDIPEGYSVSREKKERFSLILESASTNQTSMYLCASSLGLAGTFQETQYFGPGTRLLVL.

CDR3 DNA sequence: TGTGCCAGCAGTCCCCCTATTGGCGGGGCGCCGTACGAGCAGTACTTC. Translation gives CASSPPIGGAPYEQYF. V and J are TRBV28 and TRBJ2-7; possible D gene TRBD2, 6 bases. V lost 5 bases and J lost 4, with 21 bases in between. The CDR3 runs 16 residues. Germline assignment: CDR1 MDHEN and CDR2 SYDVKM.

This sequence joins TRBV29-1 and TRBJ1-1; D is undetermined. The V end lost 7 bases, the J end lost 8 bases, and 11 bases lay between the germline ends. CDR3 length: 10 residues. From germline, CDR1 is SQVTM and CDR2 ANQGSEA. The CDR3 loop reads CSAYYVEAFF. CDR3 nucleotide sequence: TGCAGCGCCTACTATGTAGAAGCTTTCTTT. Looking up the rest from reference TRBV29-1 and TRBJ1-1 gives the full variable domain: SAVISQKPSRDICQRGTSLTIQCQVDSQVTMMFWYRQQPGQSLTLIATANQGSEATYESGFVIDKFPISRPNLTFSTLTVSNMSPEDSSIYLCSAYYVEAFFGQGTRLTVV.

The chain couples TRBV4-1 to TRBJ1-2; D is unresolved. The germline V gene encodes CDR1 MGHRA and CDR2 YSYEKL. Trimming pared 0 bases from V and 0 bases from J, leaving 11 bases between. This CDR3 region has 16 residues. CDR3 nucleotides: TGCGCCAGCAGCCAAGATACCCTCTCAGCTAACTATGGCTACACCTTC. It yields the protein CASSQDTLSANYGYTF.

V is TRBV5-1 and J is TRBJ2-5; TRBD2 matches at 12 bases. The CDR3 is 17 residues long. V shed 0 bases and J 1 base; nucleotides not matched to a gene: 4. CDR1 and CDR2 from the germline V gene are SGHRS and YFSETQ. In DNA, the CDR3 is TGCGCCAGCAGCTTGGGGACTAGCGGGACGCTCCAAGAGACCCAGTACTTC. This codes for CASSLGTSGTLQETQYF.

With respect to this clone: No conserved phenylalanine or tryptophan is present at the end of the CDR3, so a read error is the likely explanation. The chain uses TRBV2 and TRBJ1-1; D perhaps matches TRBD1 (5 bases). The germline gives CDR1 SNHLY, CDR2 FYNNEI. Trimming removed 6 bases at V and 2 bases at J, with 7 bases between. CDR3 length equals 12 residues. The CDR3 sequence: CASRTVNTEAFV. DNA of the CDR3: TGTGCCAGCAGGACAGTTAACACTGAAGCTTTCGTT.

The chain joins TRBV29-1 to TRBJ2-1; the match to TRBD1 covers 11 bases. CDR3 size: 15 residues. J gave up 3 bases and V 5 bases, and 6 bases lay outside the gene matches. Looked up from germline, CDR1 is SQVTM and CDR2 is ANQGSEA. CDR3 region: CSVSSGTGGYNEQFF. Here the CDR3 DNA reads TGCAGCGTTTCCTCCGGGACAGGGGGCTACAATGAGCAGTTCTTC.